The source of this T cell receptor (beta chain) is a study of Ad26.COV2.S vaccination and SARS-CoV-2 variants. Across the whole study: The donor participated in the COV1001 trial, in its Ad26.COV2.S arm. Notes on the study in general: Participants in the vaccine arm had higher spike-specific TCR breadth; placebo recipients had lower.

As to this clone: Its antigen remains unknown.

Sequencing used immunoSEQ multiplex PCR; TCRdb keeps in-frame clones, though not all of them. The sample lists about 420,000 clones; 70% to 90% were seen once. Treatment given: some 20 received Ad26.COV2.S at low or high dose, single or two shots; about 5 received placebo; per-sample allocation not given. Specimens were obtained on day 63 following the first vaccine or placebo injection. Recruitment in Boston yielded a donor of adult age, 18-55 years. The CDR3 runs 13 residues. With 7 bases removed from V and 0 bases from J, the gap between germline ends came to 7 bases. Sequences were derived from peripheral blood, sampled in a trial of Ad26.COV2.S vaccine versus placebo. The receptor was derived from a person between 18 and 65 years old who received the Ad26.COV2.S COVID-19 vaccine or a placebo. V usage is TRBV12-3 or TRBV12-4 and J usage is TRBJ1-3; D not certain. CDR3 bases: TGTGCCAGCACACCTAGCTCTGGAAACACCATATATTTT. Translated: CASTPSSGNTIYF.